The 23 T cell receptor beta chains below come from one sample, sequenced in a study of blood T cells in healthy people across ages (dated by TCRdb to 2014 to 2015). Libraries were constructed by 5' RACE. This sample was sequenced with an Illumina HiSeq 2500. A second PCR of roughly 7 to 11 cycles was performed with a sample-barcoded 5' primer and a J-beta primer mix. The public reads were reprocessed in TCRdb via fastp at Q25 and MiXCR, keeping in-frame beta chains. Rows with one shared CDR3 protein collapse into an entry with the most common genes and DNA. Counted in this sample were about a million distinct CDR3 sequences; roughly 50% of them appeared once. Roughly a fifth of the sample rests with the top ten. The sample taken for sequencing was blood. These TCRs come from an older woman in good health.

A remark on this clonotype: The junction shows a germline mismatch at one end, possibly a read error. The CDR3 DNA sequence: TGTTCCAGCAGCTTCGGGGATACGCAGTATTTT. The encoded protein is CSSSFGDTQYF. The chain employs TRBV7-9 and TRBJ2-3; D is undetermined. Germline CDR1 reads SEHNR; CDR2 reads FQNEAQ (reference sequence). The CDR3 extends over 11 amino acids. The variable domain in full, with the rest retrieved from reference TRBV7-9 and TRBJ2-3, is DTGVSQNPRHKITKRGQNVTFRCDPISEHNRLYWYRQTLGQGPEFLTYFQNEAQLEKSRLLSDRFSAERPKGSFSTLEIQRTEQGDSAMYLCSSSFGDTQYFGPGTRLTVL.

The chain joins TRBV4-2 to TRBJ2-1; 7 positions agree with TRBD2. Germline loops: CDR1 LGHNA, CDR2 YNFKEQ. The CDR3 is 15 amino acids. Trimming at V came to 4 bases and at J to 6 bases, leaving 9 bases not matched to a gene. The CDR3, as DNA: TGTGCCAGCAGCCTCGGGGCTAGCGGAGGCAATGAGCAGTTCTTC. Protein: CASSLGASGGNEQFF.

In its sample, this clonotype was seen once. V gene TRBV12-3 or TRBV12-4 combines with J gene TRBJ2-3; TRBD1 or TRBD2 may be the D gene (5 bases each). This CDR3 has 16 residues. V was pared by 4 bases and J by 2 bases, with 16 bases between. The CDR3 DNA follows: TGTGCCAGCAGTTCTTTGGGCAGGGAGAACACAGATACGCAGTATTTT. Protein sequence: CASSSLGRENTDTQYF.

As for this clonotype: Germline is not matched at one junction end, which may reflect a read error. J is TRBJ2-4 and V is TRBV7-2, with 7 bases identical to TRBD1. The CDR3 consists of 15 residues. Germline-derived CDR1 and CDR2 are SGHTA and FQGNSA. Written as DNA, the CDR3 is TGTGCCAGCAGTTTAGTGACAGGGATATCCTACAAGCAGTACTTC. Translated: CASSLVTGISYKQYF. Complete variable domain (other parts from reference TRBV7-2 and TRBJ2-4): GAGVSQSPSNKVTEKGKDVELRCDPISGHTALYWYRQSLGQGLEFLIYFQGNSAPDKSGLPSDRFSAERTGGSVSTLTIQRTQQEDSAVYLCASSLVTGISYKQYFGAGTRLSVL.

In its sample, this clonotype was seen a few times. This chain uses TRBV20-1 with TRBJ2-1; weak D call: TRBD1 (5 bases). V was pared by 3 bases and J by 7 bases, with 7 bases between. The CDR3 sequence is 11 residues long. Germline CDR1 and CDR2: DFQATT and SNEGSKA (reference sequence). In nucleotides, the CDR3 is TGCAGTGCTAGGAAGGGGAATGAGCAGTTCTTC. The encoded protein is CSARKGNEQFF.

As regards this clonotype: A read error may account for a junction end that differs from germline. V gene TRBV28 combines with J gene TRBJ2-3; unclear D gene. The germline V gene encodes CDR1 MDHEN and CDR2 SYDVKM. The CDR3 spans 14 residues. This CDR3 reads CASRSSATADTRYF. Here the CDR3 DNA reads TGTGCCAGCAGAAGTAGTGCGACCGCAGATACGCGGTATTTT. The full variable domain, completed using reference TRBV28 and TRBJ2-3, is DVKVTQSSRYLVKRTGEKVFLECVQDMDHENMFWYRQDPGLGLRLIYFSYDVKMKEKGDIPEGYSVSREKKERFSLILESASTNQTSMYLCASRSSATADTRYFGPGTRLTVL.

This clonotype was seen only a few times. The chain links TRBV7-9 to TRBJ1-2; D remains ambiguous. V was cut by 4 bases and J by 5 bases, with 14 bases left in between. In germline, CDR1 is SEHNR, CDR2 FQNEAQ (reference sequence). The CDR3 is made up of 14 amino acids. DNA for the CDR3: TGTGCCAGCAGCTCGGGAGGTCTAGGATATGGCTACACCTTC. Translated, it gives CASSSGGLGYGYTF.

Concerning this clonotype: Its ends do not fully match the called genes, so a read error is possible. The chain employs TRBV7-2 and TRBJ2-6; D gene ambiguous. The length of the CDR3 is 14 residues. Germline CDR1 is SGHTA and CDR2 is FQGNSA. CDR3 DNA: TGTGCCATCGACGGTCGCTCTGGGACCAACGTCCTGACTTTC. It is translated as CAIDGRSGTNVLTF.

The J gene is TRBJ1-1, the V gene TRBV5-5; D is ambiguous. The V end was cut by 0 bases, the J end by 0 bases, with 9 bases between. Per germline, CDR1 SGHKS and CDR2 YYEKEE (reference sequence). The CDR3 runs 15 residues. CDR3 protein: CASSLAGQLNTEAFF. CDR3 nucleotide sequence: TGTGCCAGCAGCTTGGCCGGGCAGTTGAACACTGAAGCTTTCTTT.

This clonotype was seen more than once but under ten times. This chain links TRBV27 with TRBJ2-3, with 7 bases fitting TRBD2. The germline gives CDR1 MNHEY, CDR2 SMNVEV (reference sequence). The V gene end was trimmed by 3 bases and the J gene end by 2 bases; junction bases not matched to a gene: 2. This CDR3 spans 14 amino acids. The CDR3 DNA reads TGTGCCAGCAGTTTTGAGCGGGACACAGATACGCAGTATTTT. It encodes CASSFERDTDTQYF.

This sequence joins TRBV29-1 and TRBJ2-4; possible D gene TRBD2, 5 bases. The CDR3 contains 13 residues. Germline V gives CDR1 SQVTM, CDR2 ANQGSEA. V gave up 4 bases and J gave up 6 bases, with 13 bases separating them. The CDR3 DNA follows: TGCAGCGTTGTCCACTCACGGGGAAACATTCAGTACTTC. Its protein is CSVVHSRGNIQYF.

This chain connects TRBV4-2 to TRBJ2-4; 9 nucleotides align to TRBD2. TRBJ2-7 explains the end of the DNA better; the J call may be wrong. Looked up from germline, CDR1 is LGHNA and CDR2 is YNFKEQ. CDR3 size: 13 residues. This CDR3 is CASSQREVDEQYF. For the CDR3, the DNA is TGTGCCAGCTCCCAGCGGGAGGTTGACGAGCAGTACTTC.

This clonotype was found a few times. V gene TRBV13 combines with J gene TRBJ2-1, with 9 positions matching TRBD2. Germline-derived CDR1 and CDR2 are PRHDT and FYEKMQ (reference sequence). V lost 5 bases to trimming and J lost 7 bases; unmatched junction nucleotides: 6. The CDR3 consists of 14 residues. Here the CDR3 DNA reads TGTGCCAGCAGCCAAGGACTAGCGCTGAATGAGCAGTTCTTC. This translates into CASSQGLALNEQFF.

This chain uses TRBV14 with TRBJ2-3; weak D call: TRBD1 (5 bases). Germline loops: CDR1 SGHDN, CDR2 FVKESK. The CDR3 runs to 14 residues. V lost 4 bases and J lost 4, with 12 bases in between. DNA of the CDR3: TGTGCCAGCAGCCTACACCTAGGGGCAGATACGCAGTATTTT. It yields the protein CASSLHLGADTQYF.

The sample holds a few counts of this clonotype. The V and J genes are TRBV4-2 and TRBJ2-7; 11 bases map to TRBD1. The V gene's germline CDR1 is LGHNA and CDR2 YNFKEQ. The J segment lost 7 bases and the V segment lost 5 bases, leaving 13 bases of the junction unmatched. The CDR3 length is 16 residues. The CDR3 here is CASSRGVGQGAWEQYF. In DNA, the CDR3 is TGTGCCAGCAGCAGGGGGGTAGGACAGGGGGCGTGGGAGCAGTACTTC.

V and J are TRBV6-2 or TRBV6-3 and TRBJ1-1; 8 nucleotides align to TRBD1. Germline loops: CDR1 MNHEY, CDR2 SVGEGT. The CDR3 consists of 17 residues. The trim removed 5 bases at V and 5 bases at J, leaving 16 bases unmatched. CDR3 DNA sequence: TGTGCCAGCAGTCCCCAAACACCAATCAGGGGGCGAACTGAAGCTTTCTTT. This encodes CASSPQTPIRGRTEAFF.

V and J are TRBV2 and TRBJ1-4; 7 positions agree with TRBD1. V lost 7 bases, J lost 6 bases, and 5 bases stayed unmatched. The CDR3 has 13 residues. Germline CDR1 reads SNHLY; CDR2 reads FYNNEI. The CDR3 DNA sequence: TGTGCCAGCAAGTTAGGGGGCGATGAAAAACTGTTTTTT. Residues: CASKLGGDEKLFF.

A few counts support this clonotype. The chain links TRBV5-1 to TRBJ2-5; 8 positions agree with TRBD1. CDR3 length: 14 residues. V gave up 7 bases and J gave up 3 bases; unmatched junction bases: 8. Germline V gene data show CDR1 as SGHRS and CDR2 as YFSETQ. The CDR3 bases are TGCGCCAGCTGGATGGGGACAGGCGAAGAGACCCAGTACTTC. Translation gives CASWMGTGEETQYF.

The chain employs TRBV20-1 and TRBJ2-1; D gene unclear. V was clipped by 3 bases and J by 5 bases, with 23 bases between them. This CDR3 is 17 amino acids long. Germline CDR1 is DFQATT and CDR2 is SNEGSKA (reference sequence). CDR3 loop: CSASPAVRTLKNNEQFF. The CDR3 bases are TGCAGTGCTAGCCCTGCGGTACGGACCCTAAAGAACAATGAGCAGTTCTTC.

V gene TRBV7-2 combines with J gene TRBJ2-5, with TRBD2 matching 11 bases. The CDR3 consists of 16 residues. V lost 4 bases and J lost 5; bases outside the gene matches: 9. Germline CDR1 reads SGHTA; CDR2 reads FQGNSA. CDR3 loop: CASSWRSGRAGETQYF. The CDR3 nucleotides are TGTGCCAGCAGCTGGCGTAGCGGGAGGGCAGGGGAGACCCAGTACTTC.

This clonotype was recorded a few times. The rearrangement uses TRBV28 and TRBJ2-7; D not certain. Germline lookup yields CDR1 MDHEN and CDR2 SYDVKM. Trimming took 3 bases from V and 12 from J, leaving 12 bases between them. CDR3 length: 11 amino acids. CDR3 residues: CASSFNHGWYF. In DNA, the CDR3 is TGTGCCAGCAGTTTTAATCATGGTTGGTACTTC.

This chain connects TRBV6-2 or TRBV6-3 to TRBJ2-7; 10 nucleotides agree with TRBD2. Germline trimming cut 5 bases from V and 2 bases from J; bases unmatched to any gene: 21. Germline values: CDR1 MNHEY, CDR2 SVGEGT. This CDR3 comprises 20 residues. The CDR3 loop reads CASSTPVPTGTSGKAYEQYF. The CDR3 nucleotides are TGTGCCAGCAGTACCCCAGTTCCCACAGGTACTAGCGGGAAAGCCTACGAGCAGTACTTC.

CDR3 sequence reads: CASSLTSGRRYNEQFF. The CDR3 DNA follows: TGTGCCAGCAGTCTGACTAGCGGGAGGCGTTACAATGAGCAGTTCTTC. The J gene is TRBJ2-1, the V gene TRBV28; 13 nucleotides agree with TRBD2. Germline assignment: CDR1 MDHEN and CDR2 SYDVKM. The J segment lost 4 bases and the V segment lost 5 bases, leaving 5 bases of the junction unmatched. CDR3 length equals 16 residues.